The next 8 T cell receptor beta chains were all read from a single sample in a study of blood T cells in healthy people across ages (dated by TCRdb to the mid-2010s). The library was prepared using 5' RACE. Instrument used: Illumina HiSeq 2500. A second 7 to 11 cycle PCR used a sample-barcoded 5' primer and a J-beta primer mix. In TCRdb, the public reads were trimmed at Q25 with fastp and aligned with MiXCR, with productive beta chains retained. One record per CDR3 amino acid sequence lists the most common genes and DNA. Here the sample has about 970,000 distinct CDR3 sequences; about 51% occur a single time. The ten largest clones represent about a fifth of the sample. What was sequenced was blood. The receptors stem from a woman aged 55 to 70 in good health.

V is TRBV29-1 and J is TRBJ2-2; 12 nucleotides line up with TRBD2. Germline CDR1 and CDR2: SQVTM and ANQGSEA. Trimming cost V 6 bases and J 1 base; bases outside gene matches: 9. The CDR3 covers 17 residues. In DNA, the CDR3 is TGCAGCGTCCGACTCGGGACTAGCGGGTTGAACACCGGGGAGCTGTTTTTT. Its protein product is CSVRLGTSGLNTGELFF.

This clonotype turned up a few times. This sequence joins TRBV6-6 and TRBJ2-7; perhaps TRBD1 as D (6 bases). The germline CDR1 and CDR2 sequences are MNHNY and SVGAGI (reference sequence). The ends were cut back, 0 bases at V and 7 bases at J, with 10 bases in the middle. This CDR3 region has 13 residues. The CDR3 DNA follows: TGTGCCAGCAGTTACTCCCCGGGGACAGAGCAGTACTTC. Amino acid sequence: CASSYSPGTEQYF.

In this sample, this clonotype turned up a few times. The chain employs TRBV20-1 and TRBJ2-5; D remains ambiguous. The V gene's germline CDR1 is DFQATT and CDR2 SNEGSKA (reference sequence). The CDR3 has 13 amino acids. V lost 3 bases and J lost 2, with 10 bases in between. The CDR3 spells CSASLGSQETQYF. The CDR3 nucleotides read TGCAGTGCTAGTCTGGGGTCACAAGAGACCCAGTACTTC.

This chain connects TRBV7-2 to TRBJ1-5; D is ambiguous. CDR1 SGHTA and CDR2 FQGNSA come from the germline V gene. V was clipped by 9 bases and J by 6 bases, with 12 bases between them. The CDR3 length is 12 residues. Here the CDR3 DNA reads TGTGCCAGTAGCGAAAAGGTTCAGCCCCAGCATTTT. This encodes CASSEKVQPQHF.

V is TRBV28 and J is TRBJ2-1; 8 bases match TRBD2. CDR3 length equals 15 residues. The germline V gene has CDR1 MDHEN and CDR2 SYDVKM. Trimming at V came to 2 bases and at J to 4 bases, leaving 4 bases not matched to a gene. CDR3 nucleotides: TGTGCCAGCAGTTTAATCACGGGAGGGTACAATGAGCAGTTCTTC. Translating gives CASSLITGGYNEQFF.

This clonotype was counted only a few times. The gene calls are TRBV3-1 and TRBJ2-5, with D uncertain. The CDR3 loop spans 12 amino acids. Germline CDR1 reads LGHDT; CDR2 reads YNNKEL (reference sequence). The germline V and J ends were trimmed by 6 bases and 2 bases, with 7 bases remaining between them. The CDR3 DNA sequence: TGTGCCAGCAGAGACAATCAAGAGACCCAGTACTTC. It encodes CASRDNQETQYF.

The rearrangement uses TRBV4-2 and TRBJ1-5; no clear D gene. The CDR3 is made up of 14 amino acids. Trimming took 0 bases from V and 0 from J, leaving 3 bases between them. Germline V CDR1 and CDR2: LGHNA, YNFKEQ. CDR3 sequence (DNA): TGTGCCAGCAGCCAAGATAATAGCAATCAGCCCCAGCATTTT. It translates to CASSQDNSNQPQHF.

This clonotype was seen only a few times. This chain joins TRBV28 and TRBJ1-1; weak D call: TRBD1 (5 bases). The CDR3 spans 14 residues. Trimming removed 7 bases at V and 3 bases at J, with 15 bases between. Germline V CDR1 and CDR2: MDHEN, SYDVKM. The CDR3 DNA follows: TGTGCCAGCACCCTTAGCGGGGGGGACACTGAAGCTTTCTTT. It is translated as CASTLSGGDTEAFF.